What follows is one T cell receptor beta chain and its context. These data originate in a study of blood T cell repertoires in COVID-19. The CDR3 has 15 amino acids. Trimming removed 4 bases from V and 3 bases from J; junction bases left unmatched: 4. Germline loops: CDR1 MNHEY, CDR2 SVGAGI. The assay was immunoSEQ multiplex PCR, and TCRdb's table has in-frame clones only and misses some. The table includes tens of thousands of clones, roughly 80% detected once. The chain is built from TRBV6-5 and TRBJ2-1, with 9 positions matching TRBD1. This receptor was taken from an elderly woman with acute or convalescent COVID-19. The sequenced sample was peripheral blood. In DNA form, the CDR3 reads TGTGCCAGCAGTTCACAGGGGGCGGGCTACAATGAGCAGTTCTTC. Its translation is CASSSQGAGYNEQFF.